The T cell receptor (beta chain) under discussion was sequenced for a study of T cell responses to AZD1222 COVID-19 vaccine. The method was immunoSEQ multiplex PCR; TCRdb's version includes in-frame clones alone and lacks a portion of them. The sample holds 130,000 or so clones; 80% to 95% are singletons and the top ten take under 2%. This CDR3 is 15 amino acids long. Looked up from germline, CDR1 is SGHKS and CDR2 is YYEKEE (reference sequence). The V and J ends lost 4 bases and 4 bases, in that order; junction bases with no gene match: 9. V usage is TRBV5-5 and J usage is TRBJ1-2; 8 bases are a match to TRBD1. The sequencing used peripheral blood, collected 28 days after the second AZD1222 dose. The clonotype was recovered from an adult who received the AZD1222 COVID-19 vaccine. The CDR3 sequence: CASSKGQDTIYGYTF. CDR3 nucleotide sequence: TGTGCCAGCAGCAAGGGACAGGACACCATCTATGGCTACACCTTC.